The clone carrying this TCR beta chain was seen a handful of times. Its specificity is unknown. This entry comes from a study of shared clonotypes between healthy human individuals. General study results and limits: Few donors limited the genetic and exposure-history diversity represented. Among non-shared clonotypes, generation probabilities were lower than among those shared by all four donors.

The naive CD8 fraction comprised CD45RO-negative cells positively selected for CCR7 and excluded terminally differentiated effector memory CD45RA+ cells. This table comes from immunoSEQ multiplex PCR, and its TCRdb copy is limited to in-frame clones, with some not included. Of about 2.1 million clones listed, 93% are singletons. Germline V CDR1 and CDR2: MNHNY, SVGAGI (reference sequence). There are 15 residues in the CDR3. Between the trimmed V and J ends, which lost 7 bases and 3 bases, there was a span of 16 bases. Specimen: naive CD8+ T cells from PBMCs. The rearrangement links TRBV6-6 to TRBJ1-5; no clear D. The receptor comes from a man between 18 and 35 years old in good health. Some clones in this sample may be carry-over from other donors' samples. CDR3: CASILIPGVNQPQHF. The CDR3 nucleotides read TGTGCCAGCATACTCATCCCAGGTGTCAATCAGCCCCAGCATTTT.